This TCR beta chain was captured by sequencing in a study of patients and donors after allogeneic stem cell transplantation. In its sample, this clonotype was seen a few times. TCRdb re-called the RT-PCR reads through MiXCR, storing one row per CDR3 protein. The sample shows about a million distinct CDR3 sequences, about 20% of them seen only once. CDR1 and CDR2 from the germline V gene are DFQATT and SNEGSKA (reference sequence). The CDR3 covers 13 residues. V was pared by 4 bases and J by 0 bases, with 9 bases between. The rearrangement uses TRBV20-1 and TRBJ2-5; D is undetermined. Sequencing was done on a sample of blood, either unsorted or a sorted T cell fraction (not recorded which). The TCR comes from a human donor who was either an allogeneic HSCT recipient or a stem cell or donor lymphocyte infusion donor (not recorded which). It is not recorded whose cells these are; they may come from a transplant donor. The CDR3: CSATTNYQETQYF. CDR3 DNA: TGCAGTGCTACAACAAATTACCAAGAGACCCAGTACTTC.